One sample yielded the 8 T cell receptor beta chains listed below, sequenced in a study of CD8 T cells in Susac syndrome. About 0.5 to 1 ug RNA was reverse transcribed with random hexamers. Using its own MiXCR run on the immunoSEQ multiplex PCR reads, TCRdb lists one record per CDR3 protein. The table includes about 150,000 distinct CDR3 sequences, around 95% detected once. Sequenced material: CD8+ T cells from PBMCs. All receptors derive from a human donor with multiple sclerosis.

CDR3 loop: CASSRDSLGNEQYF. CDR3 coding DNA: TGTGCCAGCAGCAGGGACAGTTTGGGGAACGAGCAGTACTTC. This chain links TRBV5-4 with TRBJ2-7; TRBD1 matches 7 bases. Per germline, CDR1 SGHNT and CDR2 YYREEE (reference sequence). The CDR3 covers 14 residues. V trimming: 4 bases; J trimming: 5 bases; junction bases outside the gene matches: 9.

The chain has TRBV2 and TRBJ2-7; TRBD2 is a possible D gene (5 bases). V was cut by 7 bases and J by 0 bases, with 13 bases left in between. Germline assignment: CDR1 SNHLY and CDR2 FYNNEI. The CDR3 runs to 14 residues. In DNA form, the CDR3 reads TGTGCCAGCACCCCTATGGGGAGCTCCTACGAGCAGTACTTC. Protein product: CASTPMGSSYEQYF.

The chain employs TRBV27 and TRBJ1-2, with D uncertain. The CDR3 spans 14 residues. Trimming removed 0 bases at V and 4 bases at J, with 9 bases between. Germline lookup yields CDR1 MNHEY and CDR2 SMNVEV (reference sequence). The CDR3: CASSLSTRSYGYTF. DNA of the CDR3: TGTGCCAGCAGTTTATCTACAAGATCCTATGGCTACACCTTC.

The chain couples TRBV3-1 to TRBJ2-1; D uncertain. Deletions cut 0 bases from V and 6 bases from J, with 12 bases between. Germline values: CDR1 LGHDT, CDR2 YNNKEL (reference sequence). There are 15 residues in the CDR3. The CDR3 here is CASSQDGLTGNEQFF. CDR3 DNA sequence: TGTGCCAGCAGCCAAGATGGGTTGACTGGCAATGAGCAGTTCTTC.

This sequence joins TRBV29-1 and TRBJ2-1; the match to TRBD2 covers 7 bases. This CDR3 region has 13 residues. From germline, CDR1 is SQVTM and CDR2 ANQGSEA. V was clipped by 7 bases and J by 4 bases; unmatched bases: 7. The CDR3 loop reads CSGLGTTYNEQFF. As DNA, the CDR3 is TGCAGCGGACTGGGGACTACTTACAATGAGCAGTTCTTC.

This rearrangement joins TRBV30 to TRBJ2-7; tentative D call: TRBD2 (5 bases). Trimming stripped 0 bases from V and 7 bases from J, with 19 bases between. CDR1 is GTSNPN and CDR2 is SVGIG in the germline V gene (reference sequence). The CDR3 has 15 amino acids. CDR3 amino acids: CAWSVLAAFPGEQYF. As DNA, the CDR3 is TGTGCCTGGAGTGTACTGGCTGCCTTTCCGGGGGAGCAGTACTTC.

This clonotype was detected only once. The rearrangement links TRBV6-2 or TRBV6-3 to TRBJ2-1; 11 bases align to TRBD2. Losses at the gene ends were 0 bases for V and 3 bases for J; bases not matched to a gene: 1. Germline V CDR1 and CDR2: MNHEY, SVGEGT. This CDR3 is built from 16 residues. The CDR3 DNA is TGTGCCAGCAGTTACTCCCTAGCGGGGGGCTACAATGAGCAGTTCTTC. Protein sequence: CASSYSLAGGYNEQFF.

The chain uses TRBV29-1 and TRBJ2-7; maybe TRBD2 (6 bases). The CDR3 length is 13 residues. CDR1 is SQVTM and CDR2 is ANQGSEA in the germline V gene. V was trimmed by 3 bases and J by 6 bases, leaving 15 bases between them. The CDR3 DNA reads TGCAGCGTTGACGACGGTCGTAGCGGCGAGCAGTACTTC. It codes for CSVDDGRSGEQYF.